These 18 T cell receptor beta chains were sequenced from one sample in a study of low-dose radiotherapy and immunotherapy resistance in tumors. First-strand cDNA relied on TRAV- and TRBV-specific primers spanning alpha and beta chains. The authors amplified TCRs for approximately 18 PCR cycles with a constant-region primer and a V-primer adapter. Each CDR3 protein gets one entry after TCRdb re-called the reads with MiXCR. The sample has some 57,000 distinct CDR3 sequences, 20% to 25% seen once. Indicated time point: after trial treatment. As to treatment: LDRT plus nivolumab, ipilimumab, low-dose cyclophosphamide and aspirin (RACIN trial). This sample comprised PBMCs, obtained after low-dose radiotherapy plus immunotherapy. These receptors all stem from a male donor with prostate cancer.

This clonotype was seen at least ten times. The rearrangement uses TRBV12-3 or TRBV12-4 and TRBJ2-5; 10 bases are shared with TRBD2. V lost 4 bases and J lost 5; bases outside the gene matches: 7. This CDR3 spans 15 amino acids. The CDR3 DNA reads as TGTGCCAGCAGTTCTAGCGGGAGCCTGGTGGAGACCCAGTACTTC. Protein: CASSSSGSLVETQYF.

This clonotype was found once. A far more abundant clone sits one base away, making this likely a read error. The rearrangement joins TRBV29-1 to TRBJ2-7; weak D call: TRBD1 (5 bases). With 4 bases removed from V and 7 bases from J, the gap between germline ends came to 14 bases. This CDR3 is 12 amino acids long. Germline V CDR1 and CDR2: SQVTM, ANQGSEA. The CDR3 loop reads CSVALGHNEQYF. Written as DNA, the CDR3 is TGCAGCGTTGCCCTGGGGCACAATGAGCAGTACTTC.

This clonotype was detected ten times or more. The rearrangement uses TRBV28 and TRBJ2-7, with D possibly matching TRBD2 (5 bases). CDR3 length equals 15 residues. Germline-derived CDR1 and CDR2 are MDHEN and SYDVKM. Trimming removed 3 bases from V and 3 bases from J, with 15 bases in between. Written as DNA, the CDR3 is TGTGCCAGCAGTTTGTCGGGAATGCGCGGCTACGAGCAGTACTTC. Translating it yields CASSLSGMRGYEQYF.

This clonotype was seen many times. The chain has TRBV12-3 or TRBV12-4 and TRBJ2-7, with 11 bases matching TRBD2. V lost 5 bases, J lost 4 bases, and 4 bases stayed unmatched. The CDR3 totals 14 residues. The CDR3 loop reads CASSISGGAYEQYF. CDR3 sequence (DNA): TGTGCCAGCAGTATTAGCGGGGGGGCATACGAGCAGTACTTC.

This clonotype has at least ten counts. The rearrangement joins TRBV18 to TRBJ2-5; D might be TRBD2 (5 bases). V was shortened by 2 bases and J by 5 bases, with 15 bases between the two germline ends. The germline V gene has CDR1 KGHSH and CDR2 LQKENI. CDR3 length: 15 residues. The CDR3 reads CASSPEFDGGETQYF. DNA for the CDR3: TGTGCCAGCTCACCAGAATTCGATGGCGGGGAGACCCAGTACTTC.

This clonotype was recorded many times. The chain recombines TRBV5-6 with TRBJ2-1; D gene uncertain. V was clipped by 0 bases and J by 8 bases, with 9 bases between them. Germline CDR1 SGHDT, CDR2 YYEEEE. The CDR3 runs to 13 residues. CDR3 loop: CASSLAAVYEQFF. In DNA, the CDR3 is TGTGCCAGCAGCTTGGCGGCTGTCTATGAGCAGTTCTTC. The whole variable domain, filled in from reference TRBV5-6 and TRBJ2-1, reads DAGVTQSPTHLIKTRGQQVTLRCSPKSGHDTVSWYQQALGQGPQFIFQYYEEEERQRGNFPDRFSGHQFPNYSSELNVNALLLGDSALYLCASSLAAVYEQFFGPGTRLTVL.

Points on this clonotype: A far larger clone is one base from this, pointing to a likely read error. V gene TRBV6-6 combines with J gene TRBJ2-1, with 9 bases that match TRBD2. V was clipped by 5 bases and J by 10 bases; unmatched bases: 12. The CDR3 has 15 amino acids. Looked up from germline, CDR1 is MNHNY and CDR2 is SVGAGI (reference sequence). This CDR3 reads CASSPFVSGSTEQFF. As DNA, the CDR3 is TGTGCCAGCAGTCCATTCGTTAGCGGGAGCACCGAGCAGTTCTTC.

This clonotype was detected ten times or more. The chain combines TRBV19 with TRBJ2-1; no clear D gene. This CDR3 is built from 16 residues. V dropped 4 bases and J dropped 6 bases, with 19 bases sitting between them. Germline V gene sequence: CDR1 LNHDA, CDR2 SQIVND (reference sequence). CDR3 sequence reads: CASSTFESRVGNEQFF. DNA for the CDR3: TGTGCCAGTAGTACCTTTGAGAGTCGGGTGGGCAATGAGCAGTTCTTC.

In its sample, this clonotype was seen many times. This chain links TRBV7-3 with TRBJ2-1; TRBD2 matches at 9 bases. The CDR3 has 15 amino acids. From germline, CDR1 is SGHTA and CDR2 FQGTGA. Trimming removed 5 bases from V and 5 bases from J; junction bases left unmatched: 7. CDR3 in amino acids: CASSVGSSGNNEQFF. The CDR3 DNA is TGTGCCAGCAGCGTGGGTTCTAGCGGGAACAATGAGCAGTTCTTC.

This clonotype was found many times. This chain connects TRBV11-1 to TRBJ2-5, with D unresolved. This CDR3 has 14 amino acids. In germline, CDR1 is SGHAT, CDR2 FQDESV (reference sequence). V was cut by 4 bases and J by 1 base, with 10 bases left in between. CDR3 nucleotide sequence: TGTGCCAGCAGCTCTCGGACCATCCAAGAGACCCAGTACTTC. Protein sequence: CASSSRTIQETQYF.

This clonotype came up many times. The chain combines TRBV30 with TRBJ2-3; 7 bases are a match to TRBD2. Germline CDR1 is GTSNPN and CDR2 is SVGIG (reference sequence). Trimming at V came to 0 bases and at J to 6 bases, leaving 9 bases not matched to a gene. The CDR3 totals 15 residues. This chain's CDR3 is CAWSVRSGVGDTQYF. The CDR3 nucleotides are TGTGCCTGGAGTGTAAGGAGCGGGGTCGGTGATACGCAGTATTTT. The complete variable domain, with remaining parts taken from reference TRBV30 and TRBJ2-3, reads SQTIHQWPATLVQPVGSPLSLECTVEGTSNPNLYWYRQAAGRGLQLLFYSVGIGQISSEVPQNLSASRPQDRQFILSSKKLLLSDSGFYLCAWSVRSGVGDTQYFGPGTRLTVL.

This chain links TRBV6-2 or TRBV6-3 with TRBJ1-6; D is uncertain. In germline, CDR1 is MNHEY, CDR2 SVGEGT. V was trimmed by 7 bases and J by 5 bases, leaving 9 bases between them. The length of the CDR3 is 13 residues. CDR3 sequence: CASTSQHNSPLHF. The CDR3 DNA follows: TGTGCCAGCACTTCACAGCATAATTCACCCCTCCACTTT.

In its sample, this clonotype was seen many times. The V call is TRBV3-1, the J call TRBJ2-1, with a tentative D call TRBD2 (5 bases). Germline values: CDR1 LGHDT, CDR2 YNNKEL (reference sequence). This CDR3 is built from 12 residues. Trimming cost V 6 bases and J 6 bases, with 9 bases left between them. Here the CDR3 reads CASSATSNEQFF. The CDR3 nucleotides read TGTGCCAGCAGTGCAACTAGCAATGAGCAGTTCTTC.

This clonotype has a count of ten or more. The rearrangement links TRBV20-1 to TRBJ2-7; 13 bases line up with TRBD2. Trimming cost V 4 bases and J 6 bases; bases outside gene matches: 18. From germline, CDR1 is DFQATT and CDR2 SNEGSKA (reference sequence). The CDR3 sequence is 18 residues long. CDR3 in amino acids: CSATGVGTSGALPSEQYF. In nucleotides, the CDR3 is TGCAGTGCTACGGGGGTGGGGACTAGCGGGGCCCTACCATCCGAGCAGTACTTC.

This clonotype was counted many times. The V call is TRBV10-3, the J call TRBJ1-1; 9 nucleotides agree with TRBD1. Germline lookup yields CDR1 ENHRY and CDR2 SYGVKD. The length of the CDR3 is 14 residues. Unmatched junction bases numbered 4, after V lost 7 bases and J lost 1 base. The CDR3 region is CAIKGQGRNTEAFF. The CDR3 region has the DNA TGTGCCATCAAGGGACAGGGAAGGAACACTGAAGCTTTCTTT.

This clonotype was picked up many times. This sequence joins TRBV18 and TRBJ2-2; D not certain. Trimming stripped 3 bases from V and 1 base from J, with 3 bases between. Germline lookup yields CDR1 KGHSH and CDR2 LQKENI. This CDR3 contains 13 residues. CDR3: CASSPQNTGELFF. DNA for the CDR3: TGTGCCAGCTCACCGCAGAACACCGGGGAGCTGTTTTTT.

This clonotype was counted at least ten times. This sequence joins TRBV7-9 and TRBJ2-1, with D hard to call. CDR1 SEHNR and CDR2 FQNEAQ come from the germline V gene (reference sequence). The CDR3 extends over 14 amino acids. Deletions cut 4 bases from V and 6 bases from J, with 13 bases between. CDR3 protein: CASSYMGWANEQFF. The CDR3 DNA follows: TGTGCCAGCAGCTACATGGGCTGGGCCAATGAGCAGTTCTTC.

This chain uses TRBV13 with TRBJ2-3; D is perhaps TRBD1 or TRBD2 (6 bases each). Germline V gene sequence: CDR1 PRHDT, CDR2 FYEKMQ (reference sequence). Trimming left V 4 bases short and J 2 bases short, with 19 bases between. The CDR3 has 17 amino acids. The DNA for the CDR3 is TGTGCCAGCAGCTCCAGGGGTGGCGGGGTAAACACAGATACGCAGTATTTT. The encoded protein is CASSSRGGGVNTDTQYF.